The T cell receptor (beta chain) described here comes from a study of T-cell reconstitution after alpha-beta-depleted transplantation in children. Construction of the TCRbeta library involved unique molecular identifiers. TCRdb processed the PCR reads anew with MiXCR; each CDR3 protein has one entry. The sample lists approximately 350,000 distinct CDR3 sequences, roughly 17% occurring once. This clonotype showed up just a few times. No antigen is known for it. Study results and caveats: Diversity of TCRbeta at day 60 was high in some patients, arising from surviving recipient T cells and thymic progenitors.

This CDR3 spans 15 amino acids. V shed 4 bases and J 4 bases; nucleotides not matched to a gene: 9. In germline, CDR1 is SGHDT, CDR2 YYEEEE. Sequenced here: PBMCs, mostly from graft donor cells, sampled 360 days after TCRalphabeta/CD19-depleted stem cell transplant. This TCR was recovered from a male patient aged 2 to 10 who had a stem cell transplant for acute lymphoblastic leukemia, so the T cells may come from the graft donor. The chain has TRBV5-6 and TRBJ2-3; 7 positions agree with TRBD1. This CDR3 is CASSPPTGSPDTQYF. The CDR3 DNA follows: TGTGCCAGCAGCCCCCCGACAGGGTCCCCAGATACGCAGTATTTT.